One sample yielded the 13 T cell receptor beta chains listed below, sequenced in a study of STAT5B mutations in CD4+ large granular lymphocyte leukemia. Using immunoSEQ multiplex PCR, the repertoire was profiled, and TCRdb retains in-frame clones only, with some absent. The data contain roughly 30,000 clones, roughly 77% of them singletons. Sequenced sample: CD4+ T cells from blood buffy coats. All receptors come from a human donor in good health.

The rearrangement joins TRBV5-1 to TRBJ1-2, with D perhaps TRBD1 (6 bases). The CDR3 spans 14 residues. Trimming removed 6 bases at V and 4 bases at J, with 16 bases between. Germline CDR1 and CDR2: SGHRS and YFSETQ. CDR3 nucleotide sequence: TGCGCCAGCACTCTAGGGGGAGTTGGCTATGGCTACACCTTC. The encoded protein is CASTLGGVGYGYTF.

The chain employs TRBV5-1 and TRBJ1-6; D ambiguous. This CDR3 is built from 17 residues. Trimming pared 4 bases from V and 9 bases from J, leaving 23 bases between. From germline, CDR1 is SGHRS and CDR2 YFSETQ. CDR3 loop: CASSQTTGRSASSPLHF. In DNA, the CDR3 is TGCGCCAGCAGCCAAACCACCGGGAGATCCGCCAGTTCACCCCTCCACTTT.

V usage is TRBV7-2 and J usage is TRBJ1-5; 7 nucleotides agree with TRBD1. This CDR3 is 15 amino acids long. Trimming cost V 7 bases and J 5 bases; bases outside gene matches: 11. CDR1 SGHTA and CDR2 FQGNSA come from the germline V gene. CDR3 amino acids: CASTETGRGYQPQHF. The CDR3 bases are TGTGCCAGCACCGAGACAGGGCGTGGATATCAGCCCCAGCATTTT.

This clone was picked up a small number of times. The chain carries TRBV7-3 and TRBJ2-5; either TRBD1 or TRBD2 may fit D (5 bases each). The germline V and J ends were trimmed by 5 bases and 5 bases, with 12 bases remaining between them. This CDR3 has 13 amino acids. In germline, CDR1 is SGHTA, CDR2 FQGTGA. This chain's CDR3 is CASSQGERETQYF. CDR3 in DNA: TGTGCCAGCAGCCAAGGGGAGAGGGAGACCCAGTACTTC. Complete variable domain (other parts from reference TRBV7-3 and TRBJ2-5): GAGVSQTPSNKVTEKGKYVELRCDPISGHTALYWYRQSLGQGPEFLIYFQGTGAADDSGLPNDRFFAVRPEGSVSTLKIQRTERGDSAVYLCASSQGERETQYFGPGTRLLVL.

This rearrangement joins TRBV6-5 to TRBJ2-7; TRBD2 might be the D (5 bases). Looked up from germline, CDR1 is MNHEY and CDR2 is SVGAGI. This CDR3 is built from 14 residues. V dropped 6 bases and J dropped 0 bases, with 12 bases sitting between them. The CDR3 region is CASRRTASSYEQYF. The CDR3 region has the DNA TGTGCCAGCAGGAGGACTGCTAGCTCCTACGAGCAGTACTTC.

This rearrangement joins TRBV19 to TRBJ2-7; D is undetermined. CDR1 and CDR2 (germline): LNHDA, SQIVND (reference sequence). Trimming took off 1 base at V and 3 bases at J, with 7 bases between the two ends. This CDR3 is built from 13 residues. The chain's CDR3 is CASSIGTDYEQYF. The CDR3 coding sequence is TGTGCCAGTAGTATAGGGACGGACTACGAGCAGTACTTC.

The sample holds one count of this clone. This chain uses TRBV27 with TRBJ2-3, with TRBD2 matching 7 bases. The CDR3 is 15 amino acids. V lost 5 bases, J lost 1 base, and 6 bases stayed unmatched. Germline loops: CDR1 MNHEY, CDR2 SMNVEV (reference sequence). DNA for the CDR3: TGTGCCAGCAGTGGTTTCGCGGGAGGCACAGATACGCAGTATTTT. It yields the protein CASSGFAGGTDTQYF.

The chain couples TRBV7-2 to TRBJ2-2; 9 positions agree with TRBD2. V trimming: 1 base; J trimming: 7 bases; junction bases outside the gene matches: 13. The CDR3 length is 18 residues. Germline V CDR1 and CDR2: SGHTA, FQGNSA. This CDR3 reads CASSLGGGRAPSIGELFF. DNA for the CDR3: TGTGCCAGCAGCTTAGGTGGCGGGAGGGCCCCCTCAATCGGGGAGCTGTTTTTT.

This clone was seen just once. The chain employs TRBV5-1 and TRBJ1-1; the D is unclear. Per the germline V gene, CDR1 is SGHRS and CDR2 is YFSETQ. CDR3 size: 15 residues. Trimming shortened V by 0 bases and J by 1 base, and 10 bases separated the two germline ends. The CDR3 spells CASSLVVGSNTEAFF. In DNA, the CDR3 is TGCGCCAGCAGCTTGGTTGTGGGGTCGAACACTGAAGCTTTCTTT.

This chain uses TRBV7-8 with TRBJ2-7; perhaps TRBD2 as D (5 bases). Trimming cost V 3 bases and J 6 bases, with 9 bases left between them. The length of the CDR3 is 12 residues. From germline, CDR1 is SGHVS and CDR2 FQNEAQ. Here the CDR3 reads CASSFSGGEQYF. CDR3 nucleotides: TGTGCCAGCAGCTTCTCCGGAGGCGAGCAGTACTTC.

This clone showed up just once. The CDR3 sequence is CASGVNEKLFF. CDR3 coding DNA: TGTGCCAGCGGAGTGAATGAAAAACTGTTTTTT. The chain combines TRBV28 with TRBJ1-4, with D unresolved. In germline, CDR1 is MDHEN, CDR2 SYDVKM. This CDR3 spans 11 amino acids. Deletions cut 8 bases from V and 5 bases from J, with 6 bases between.

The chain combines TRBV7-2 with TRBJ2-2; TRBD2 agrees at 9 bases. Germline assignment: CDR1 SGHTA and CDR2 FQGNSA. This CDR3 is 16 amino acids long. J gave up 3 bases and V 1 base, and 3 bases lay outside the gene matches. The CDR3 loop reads CASSLVAGVDTGELFF. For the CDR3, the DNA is TGTGCCAGCAGCTTAGTAGCGGGAGTGGACACCGGGGAGCTGTTTTTT.

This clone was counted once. CDR3 loop: CASSPGTVYQPQHF. The CDR3 coding sequence is TGTGCCAGTAGTCCAGGGACAGTTTATCAGCCCCAGCATTTT. V and J are TRBV19 and TRBJ1-5; 7 bases are shared with TRBD1. The V gene end was trimmed by 5 bases and the J gene end by 5 bases; junction bases not matched to a gene: 6. This CDR3 is 14 amino acids long. Germline values: CDR1 LNHDA, CDR2 SQIVND (reference sequence).